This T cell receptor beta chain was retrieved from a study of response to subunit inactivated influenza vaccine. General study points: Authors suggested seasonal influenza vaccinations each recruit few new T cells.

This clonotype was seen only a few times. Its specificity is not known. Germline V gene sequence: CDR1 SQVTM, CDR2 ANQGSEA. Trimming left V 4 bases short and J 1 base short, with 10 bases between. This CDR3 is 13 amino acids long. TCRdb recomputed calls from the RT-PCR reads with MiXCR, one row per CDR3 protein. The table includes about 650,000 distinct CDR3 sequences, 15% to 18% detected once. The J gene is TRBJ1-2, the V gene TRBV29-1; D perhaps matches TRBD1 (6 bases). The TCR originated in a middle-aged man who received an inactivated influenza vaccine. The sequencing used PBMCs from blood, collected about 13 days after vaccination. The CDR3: CSVGQAINYGYTF. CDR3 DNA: TGCAGCGTTGGACAGGCGATTAACTATGGCTACACCTTC.